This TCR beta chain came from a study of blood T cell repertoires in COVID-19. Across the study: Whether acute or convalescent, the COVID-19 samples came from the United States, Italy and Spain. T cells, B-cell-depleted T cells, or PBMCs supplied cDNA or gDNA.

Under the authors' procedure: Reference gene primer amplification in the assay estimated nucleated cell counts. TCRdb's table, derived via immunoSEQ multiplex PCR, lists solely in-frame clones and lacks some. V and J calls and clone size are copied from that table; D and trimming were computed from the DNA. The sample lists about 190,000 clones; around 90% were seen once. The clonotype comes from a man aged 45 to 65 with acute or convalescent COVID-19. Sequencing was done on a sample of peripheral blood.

In DNA, the CDR3 is TGTGCCAGCAGGCAAGAGGGGGCCGGGGAGCTGTTTTTT. As protein: CASRQEGAGELFF. The V gene is TRBV6-6, the J gene TRBJ2-2; D might be TRBD1 (6 bases). The germline gives CDR1 MNHNY, CDR2 SVGAGI (reference sequence). Trimming took 6 bases from V and 6 from J, leaving 11 bases between them. This CDR3 spans 13 amino acids.